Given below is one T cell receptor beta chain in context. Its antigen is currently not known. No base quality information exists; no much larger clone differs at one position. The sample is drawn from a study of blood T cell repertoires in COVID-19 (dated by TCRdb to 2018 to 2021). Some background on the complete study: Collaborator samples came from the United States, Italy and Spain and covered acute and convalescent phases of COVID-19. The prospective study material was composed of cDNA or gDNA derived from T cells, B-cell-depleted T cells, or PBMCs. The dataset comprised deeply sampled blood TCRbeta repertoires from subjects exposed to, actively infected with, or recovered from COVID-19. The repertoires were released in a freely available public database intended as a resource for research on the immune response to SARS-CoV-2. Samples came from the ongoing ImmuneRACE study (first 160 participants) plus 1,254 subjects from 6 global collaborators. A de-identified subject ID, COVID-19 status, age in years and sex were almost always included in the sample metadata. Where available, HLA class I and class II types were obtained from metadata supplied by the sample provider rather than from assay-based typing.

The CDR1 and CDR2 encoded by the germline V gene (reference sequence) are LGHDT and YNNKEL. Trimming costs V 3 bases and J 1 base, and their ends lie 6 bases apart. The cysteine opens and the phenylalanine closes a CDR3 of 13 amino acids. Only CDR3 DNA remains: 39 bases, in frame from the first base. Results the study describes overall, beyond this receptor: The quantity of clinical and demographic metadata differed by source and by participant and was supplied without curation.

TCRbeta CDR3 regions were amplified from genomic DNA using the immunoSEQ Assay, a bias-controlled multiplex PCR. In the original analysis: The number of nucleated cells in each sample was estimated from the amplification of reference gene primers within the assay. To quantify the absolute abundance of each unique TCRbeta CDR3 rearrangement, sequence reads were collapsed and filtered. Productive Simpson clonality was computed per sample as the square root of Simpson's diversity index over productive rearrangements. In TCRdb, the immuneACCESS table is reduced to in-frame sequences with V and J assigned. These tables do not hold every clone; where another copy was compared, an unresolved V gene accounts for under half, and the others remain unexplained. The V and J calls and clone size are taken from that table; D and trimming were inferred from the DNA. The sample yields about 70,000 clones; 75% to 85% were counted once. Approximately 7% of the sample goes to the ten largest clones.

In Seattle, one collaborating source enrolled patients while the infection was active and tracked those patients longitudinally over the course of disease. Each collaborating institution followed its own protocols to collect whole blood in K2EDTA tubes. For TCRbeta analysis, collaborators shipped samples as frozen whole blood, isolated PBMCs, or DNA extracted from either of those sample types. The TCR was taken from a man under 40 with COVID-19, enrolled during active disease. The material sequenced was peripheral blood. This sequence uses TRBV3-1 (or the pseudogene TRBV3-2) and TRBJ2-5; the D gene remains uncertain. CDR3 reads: CASSQRAQETQYF. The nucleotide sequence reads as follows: TGTGCCAGCAGCCAGAGAGCCCAAGAGACCCAGTACTTC.